This section outlines one T cell receptor beta chain sequence together with its context. Its specificity is unknown. V was shortened by 8 bases and J by 3 bases, with 19 bases between the two germline ends. CDR3 size: 15 residues. Germline-derived CDR1 and CDR2 are MGHDK and SYGVNS. The data were obtained in a study of T cell responses to AZD1222 COVID-19 vaccine. Study context: Both about-4-week and about-12-week second-dose recipients were combined. Study-wide results and limits: Mostly white British, mostly female donors; authors suggested clonal diversity may be underestimated. Dominant CD4 TCR responses targeted spike regions 160-218 and 743-854. The study reported that nearly half of spike-specific TCRs target unmutated variant regions.

TCRdb keeps only in-frame clones here, not all; method: immunoSEQ multiplex PCR. The table lists 95,000 to 100,000 clones, over 85% of them singletons. The material was peripheral blood, obtained on day 0 of AZD1222 vaccination. This sequence joins TRBV25-1 and TRBJ1-1; D is uncertain. The source of this sequence is an adult in good health. The CDR3 spells CASESLNRGDTEAFF. CDR3 DNA sequence: TGTGCCAGCGAGAGTCTAAATCGCGGGGACACTGAAGCTTTCTTT.